A single sample gave rise to the 29 T cell receptor beta chains below, sequenced in a study of T-cell reconstitution after alpha-beta-depleted transplantation in children. Unique molecular identifiers were incorporated when the TCRbeta library was constructed. TCRdb ran MiXCR on the PCR reads and lists one entry per CDR3 protein. The table shows hundreds of thousands of distinct CDR3 sequences, with roughly 13% occurring only once. Sample: PBMCs, mostly from graft donor cells, taken 360 days after TCRalphabeta/CD19-depleted stem cell transplant. These TCRs come from a male patient under 18 who had a stem cell transplant for acute myeloid leukemia, so the T cells may come from the graft donor.

The genes are TRBV20-1 and TRBJ2-7; 9 bases map to TRBD2. The CDR3 consists of 13 residues. V shed 4 bases and J 3 bases; nucleotides not matched to a gene: 4. The germline CDR1 and CDR2 sequences are DFQATT and SNEGSKA (reference sequence). The CDR3 is CSATGLAVYEQYF. CDR3 coding DNA: TGCAGTGCTACGGGACTAGCCGTCTACGAGCAGTACTTC.

This chain connects TRBV20-1 to TRBJ2-7; possible D gene TRBD1, 5 bases. CDR1 DFQATT and CDR2 SNEGSKA come from the germline V gene (reference sequence). Trimming left V 6 bases short and J 2 bases short, with 14 bases between. The CDR3 loop spans 13 amino acids. CDR3 amino acids: CSAQGQDPYEQYF. Here the CDR3 DNA reads TGCAGTGCCCAGGGTCAGGATCCCTACGAGCAGTACTTC.

This chain connects TRBV20-1 to TRBJ2-4; TRBD2 aligns across 9 bases. Trimming removed 4 bases from V and 5 bases from J; junction bases left unmatched: 6. There are 14 residues in the CDR3. From germline, CDR1 is DFQATT and CDR2 SNEGSKA (reference sequence). The CDR3 spells CSAIPSGNQNIQYF. For the CDR3, the DNA is TGCAGTGCTATTCCTAGCGGGAACCAAAACATTCAGTACTTC.

This clonotype has at least ten counts. The V gene is TRBV11-2, the J gene TRBJ2-1; D is undetermined. Germline V lookup: CDR1 SGHAT, CDR2 FQNNGV. V was clipped by 3 bases and J by 7 bases, with 16 bases between them. The CDR3 loop spans 15 amino acids. For the CDR3, the DNA is TGTGCCAGCAGCTTTATGACGGGTCGGTTGAATGAGCAGTTCTTC. It codes for CASSFMTGRLNEQFF. The complete variable domain, with remaining parts taken from reference TRBV11-2 and TRBJ2-1, reads EAGVAQSPRYKIIEKRQSVAFWCNPISGHATLYWYQQILGQGPKLLIQFQNNGVVDDSQLPKDRFSAERLKGVDSTLKIQPAKLEDSAVYLCASSFMTGRLNEQFFGPGTRLTVL.

The CDR3 bases are TGCAGCGCCAATTCCGGGACAGGGGAGCAGTACTTC. It codes for CSANSGTGEQYF. This chain joins TRBV29-1 and TRBJ2-7; 9 bases match TRBD1. The CDR3 is 12 residues long. V gave up 7 bases and J gave up 7 bases; unmatched junction bases: 8. The germline gives CDR1 SQVTM, CDR2 ANQGSEA.

As concerns this clonotype: A much larger clone lies one base from this, so it may be a read error. The chain combines TRBV4-3 with TRBJ2-6; D assignment may be TRBD1 or TRBD2 (5 bases each). This CDR3 region has 13 residues. CDR1 and CDR2 from the germline V gene are LGHNA and YSLEER. CDR3 protein: CASKGTGAYVLTF. The CDR3 region has the DNA TGCGCCAGCAAAGGGACCGGGGCCTACGTCCTGACTTTC.

CDR3 amino acids: CASTPRARGDEQFF. DNA for the CDR3: TGTGCCAGCACGCCTCGCGCTCGGGGCGATGAGCAGTTCTTC. The chain uses TRBV11-1 and TRBJ2-1, with D perhaps given as TRBD1 or TRBD2 (5 bases each). This CDR3 is 14 amino acids long. Trimming cost V 7 bases and J 8 bases, with 18 bases left between them. Per germline, CDR1 SGHAT and CDR2 FQDESV (reference sequence). The full variable domain, rest sourced from reference TRBV11-1 and TRBJ2-1, is EAEVAQSPRYKITEKSQAVAFWCDPISGHATLYWYRQILGQGPELLVQFQDESVVDDSQLPKDRFSAERLKGVDSTLKIQPAELGDSAMYLCASTPRARGDEQFFGPGTRLTVL.

This clonotype has a count of ten or more. The V and J genes are TRBV3-1 and TRBJ2-3; 10 nucleotides match TRBD2. V gave up 1 base and J gave up 2 bases; unmatched junction bases: 3. The germline V gene has CDR1 LGHDT and CDR2 YNNKEL (reference sequence). The CDR3 covers 16 residues. CDR3 nucleotides: TGTGCCAGCAGCCAAGGGACTAGCGGAGACACAGATACGCAGTATTTT. As protein: CASSQGTSGDTDTQYF.

This clonotype was picked up many times. This sequence joins TRBV18 and TRBJ2-3; no definite D call. The CDR3 has 12 amino acids. The V end was cut by 3 bases, the J end by 4 bases, with 5 bases between. CDR1 is KGHSH and CDR2 is LQKENI in the germline V gene. The CDR3 nucleotides read TGTGCCAGCTCACCGTTCCCAGATACGCAGTATTTT. It specifies CASSPFPDTQYF.

This clonotype was counted a few times. The chain carries TRBV27 and TRBJ2-1; D remains ambiguous. The V gene lost 3 bases and the J gene lost 5 bases, with 8 bases spanning the gap. Germline lookup yields CDR1 MNHEY and CDR2 SMNVEV (reference sequence). This CDR3 spans 13 amino acids. The CDR3 DNA follows: TGTGCCAGCAGTTTTGAACCCAACAATGAGCAGTTCTTC. This sequence encodes CASSFEPNNEQFF.

The V call is TRBV20-1, the J call TRBJ2-7; the D gene is possibly TRBD1 (6 bases). The CDR3 totals 13 residues. CDR1 is DFQATT and CDR2 is SNEGSKA in the germline V gene (reference sequence). Between the trimmed V and J ends, which lost 3 bases and 5 bases, there was a span of 14 bases. CDR3 bases: TGCAGTGCTAGGCCTCAGGGGTTCGACGAGCAGTACTTC. Its protein is CSARPQGFDEQYF.

This clonotype came up a few times. This chain connects TRBV19 to TRBJ2-5, with a tentative D call TRBD1 (6 bases). The germline CDR1 and CDR2 sequences are LNHDA and SQIVND (reference sequence). V gave up 2 bases and J gave up 5 bases, with 18 bases separating them. CDR3 length equals 16 residues. CDR3 bases: TGTGCCAGTAGTATACTCCCAGGGGCTTTTACGGAGACCCAGTACTTC. Its protein is CASSILPGAFTETQYF.

This clonotype was seen more than once but under ten times. The V and J genes are TRBV7-3 and TRBJ2-3, with 11 bases fitting TRBD2. The CDR3 is 17 residues long. Germline trimming cut 5 bases from V and 4 bases from J; bases unmatched to any gene: 11. Looked up from germline, CDR1 is SGHTA and CDR2 is FQGTGA. DNA of the CDR3: TGTGCCAGCAGCCCCCGGACTAGCGGGCTAGAGGCAGATACGCAGTATTTT. Translating gives CASSPRTSGLEADTQYF.

The J gene is TRBJ2-3, the V gene TRBV3-1; no clear D. This CDR3 has 15 residues. Trimming removed 0 bases at V and 6 bases at J, with 13 bases between. CDR1 is LGHDT, CDR2 YNNKEL, per germline (reference sequence). The CDR3: CASSQDVRLRDTQYF. CDR3 in DNA: TGTGCCAGCAGCCAAGACGTTCGCCTTCGGGATACGCAGTATTTT.

The table lists this clonotype with a count of one. V and J are TRBV29-1 and TRBJ2-7; TRBD1 matches at 10 bases. Germline V gives CDR1 SQVTM, CDR2 ANQGSEA. This CDR3 has 13 residues. The CDR3 reads CSAQPGQGYEQYF. In nucleotides, the CDR3 is TGCAGTGCCCAGCCGGGACAGGGGTACGAGCAGTACTTC.

The table lists this clonotype with a few counts. The chain employs TRBV6-4 and TRBJ2-7, with D maybe TRBD2 (5 bases). The germline V and J ends were trimmed by 5 bases and 7 bases, with 18 bases remaining between them. From germline, CDR1 is MRHNA and CDR2 SNTAGT. This CDR3 comprises 14 residues. The CDR3 here is CASSFPRGIREQYF. The CDR3, as DNA: TGTGCCAGCAGTTTCCCCCGGGGAATTAGAGAGCAGTACTTC.

This clonotype was picked up a small number of times. Compared with germline, one end of the junction differs, possibly owing to a read error. The chain joins TRBV20-1 to TRBJ2-1, with a tentative D call TRBD1 (7 bases). The germline V gene encodes CDR1 DFQATT and CDR2 SNEGSKA (reference sequence). This CDR3 spans 17 amino acids. The CDR3 is CSARASRGDFNYNEQFF. CDR3 nucleotide sequence: TGCAGTGCCAGAGCCAGCAGGGGGGACTTCAACTACAATGAGCAGTTCTTC.

The sample holds a few counts of this clonotype. The V and J genes are TRBV29-1 and TRBJ1-2; D unresolved. V lost 1 base and J 4 bases, leaving 13 bases between the germline ends. CDR1 is SQVTM and CDR2 is ANQGSEA in the germline V gene. The CDR3 runs 14 residues. As DNA, the CDR3 is TGCAGCGTTGAAGTCCCAGCACCGGGCTATGGCTACACCTTC. Translation: CSVEVPAPGYGYTF.

This clonotype has more than one count but fewer than ten. The V gene is TRBV5-1, the J gene TRBJ2-3; D gene uncertain. This CDR3 has 16 amino acids. V was shortened by 3 bases and J by 4 bases, with 18 bases between the two germline ends. Germline V gene lookup returns CDR1 SGHRS and CDR2 YFSETQ. CDR3 in DNA: TGCGCCAGCAGCTCCCGAGACCTTGGAAGGGCAGATACGCAGTATTTT. Residues: CASSSRDLGRADTQYF.

This clonotype was counted only a few times. This chain joins TRBV4-3 and TRBJ2-7; 10 bases align to TRBD1. Germline loops: CDR1 LGHNA, CDR2 YSLEER. The J segment lost 5 bases and the V segment lost 2 bases, leaving 6 bases of the junction unmatched. The CDR3 is made up of 15 amino acids. Written as DNA, the CDR3 is TGCGCCAGCAGCCAAATCCGGGACAGGGGCCACGAGCAGTACTTC. It codes for CASSQIRDRGHEQYF.

The rearrangement uses TRBV10-2 and TRBJ2-1, with D tentatively TRBD1 or TRBD2 (5 bases each). CDR3 length equals 15 residues. Trimming removed 8 bases at V and 0 bases at J, with 14 bases between. Germline CDR1 reads WSHSY; CDR2 reads SAAADI. The chain's CDR3 is CASGGSFSSYNEQFF. CDR3 bases: TGCGCCAGCGGGGGATCATTTTCCTCCTACAATGAGCAGTTCTTC.

This clonotype came up a few times. The rearrangement joins TRBV6-2 or TRBV6-3 to TRBJ2-1; D might be TRBD2 (6 bases). V dropped 6 bases and J dropped 4 bases, with 10 bases sitting between them. Germline assignment: CDR1 MNHEY and CDR2 SVGEGT. The length of the CDR3 is 13 residues. CDR3 sequence: CASRTGSYNEQFF. The CDR3 region has the DNA TGTGCCAGCAGGACCGGGAGTTACAATGAGCAGTTCTTC.

The CDR3 region has the DNA TGTGCCAGCAGCCAAGCTGGGGACCACTCCTACAATGAGCAGTTCTTC. Its protein is CASSQAGDHSYNEQFF. The rearrangement joins TRBV3-1 to TRBJ2-1; D may match TRBD1 or TRBD2 (5 bases each). The CDR3 sequence is 16 residues long. V lost 1 base and J 0 bases, leaving 10 bases between the germline ends. CDR1 is LGHDT and CDR2 is YNNKEL in the germline V gene (reference sequence).

This clonotype was seen only a few times. The chain has TRBV7-2 and TRBJ2-7, with D perhaps being TRBD1 or TRBD2 (5 bases each). The length of the CDR3 is 16 residues. Trimming left V 1 base short and J 3 bases short, with 16 bases between. The germline V gene has CDR1 SGHTA and CDR2 FQGNSA. Here the CDR3 DNA reads TGTGCCAGCAGCTTAGTATCGACGGGGACGAACTACGAGCAGTACTTC. Translated, it gives CASSLVSTGTNYEQYF.

This clonotype has just a few counts. J is TRBJ2-1 and V is TRBV12-3 or TRBV12-4, with TRBD2 matching over 12 bases. The CDR3 has 16 amino acids. V lost 6 bases and J lost 4; bases outside the gene matches: 7. In nucleotides, the CDR3 is TGTGCCAGCAGCTCCGATACTAGCGGGAGGTACAATGAGCAGTTCTTC. Its protein product is CASSSDTSGRYNEQFF.

This clonotype was detected only a few times. CDR3 in DNA: TGTGCCAGCAGTGATCGACTAGCGCGCCGGGTAGGCGAGCAGTACTTC. The encoded protein is CASSDRLARRVGEQYF. The genes are TRBV28 and TRBJ2-7; TRBD2 matches at 8 bases. Unmatched junction bases numbered 15, after V lost 5 bases and J lost 6 bases. The CDR3 extends over 16 amino acids. Germline CDR1 is MDHEN and CDR2 is SYDVKM. The whole variable domain, remainder taken from reference TRBV28 and TRBJ2-7, is DVKVTQSSRYLVKRTGEKVFLECVQDMDHENMFWYRQDPGLGLRLIYFSYDVKMKEKGDIPEGYSVSREKKERFSLILESASTNQTSMYLCASSDRLARRVGEQYFGPGTRLTVT.

This clonotype has ten or more counts. The chain couples TRBV20-1 to TRBJ2-7, with D possibly TRBD1 on 5 matching bases. CDR1 and CDR2 from the germline V gene are DFQATT and SNEGSKA (reference sequence). Trimming removed 2 bases from V and 6 bases from J, with 23 bases in between. There are 16 residues in the CDR3. CDR3: CSARNRRNAKGSEQYF. CDR3 nucleotides: TGCAGTGCTAGAAACCGACGGAACGCCAAGGGGTCCGAGCAGTACTTC.

This clonotype was picked up many times. V is TRBV18 and J is TRBJ2-5, with unresolved D. This CDR3 has 12 residues. Germline V lookup: CDR1 KGHSH, CDR2 LQKENI. The V end was cut by 3 bases, the J end by 1 base, with 3 bases between. The CDR3 is CASSPIQETQYF. The CDR3 region has the DNA TGTGCCAGCTCACCCATCCAAGAGACCCAGTACTTC.

This clonotype was recorded at least ten times. The rearrangement joins TRBV12-3 or TRBV12-4 to TRBJ1-1; D ambiguous. The CDR3 spans 13 residues. V was trimmed by 7 bases and J by 3 bases, leaving 12 bases between them. For the CDR3, the DNA is TGTGCCAGCACCCTATTGGCTCACACTGAAGCTTTCTTT. Translated, it gives CASTLLAHTEAFF.